The source of this T cell receptor beta chain is a study of CD8+ T cells in alopecia areata (dated by TCRdb to 2017 to 2018). Background on the whole study: The treated patients took part in an open-label pilot trial in which moderate-to-severe alopecia areata was treated with oral tofacitinib at 5 to 10 mg twice daily. Tofacitinib was given for 6 to 18 months, followed by 6 months of follow-up off drug to assess delayed response and recurrence. The SALT score, which quantifies the percentage of affected scalp surface area, was used to measure disease severity in treated patients. High-throughput TCRbeta sequencing was used to examine T cell clonal expansion in alopecia areata in both the C3H/HeJ mouse model and human patients. Human TCRbeta sequencing covered scalp tissue and sorted CD4+ and CD8+ peripheral blood T cells from patchy and totalis/universalis alopecia areata patients and healthy controls. Patients on tofacitinib were biopsied at baseline and after 4 and 24 weeks of treatment, and several of the patients also had a later scalp biopsy. Scalp clonality was compared across normal scalp (n=4), patchy alopecia areata scalp (n=8), and alopecia totalis/universalis scalp (n=8). The RNA source kit depended on sample type: the PAXgene miRNA kit for fixed scalp, the miRNeasy kit for PBMCs, and the RNeasy kit for mouse skin. immunoSEQ multiplex PCR using 35 Vbeta forward primers and 13 Jbeta reverse primers was used to amplify TCRbeta CDR3 regions.

The library was prepared using the immunoSEQ multiplex PCR assay. For TCR sequencing, RNA was extracted from every sample and reverse transcribed into cDNA to serve as template. First-strand cDNA was synthesized using SuperScript III with a 2:1 mix of oligo-dT and random hexamers. A synthetic immune receptor repertoire was used to gauge amplification bias, and whatever bias remained was removed computationally. The authors' pipeline ran thus. Raw reads were preprocessed to remove errors, and CDR3 was defined by IMGT conventions from the conserved cysteine to phenylalanine. Clonality was computed by normalizing Shannon entropy by log2 of the number of productive unique TCRs and subtracting the result from 1. CD4 or CD8 identity of scalp clones was inferred by cross-referencing scalp TCRbeta sequences with sorted blood CD4 and CD8 repertoires. This immuneACCESS table, as held by TCRdb, lists in-frame sequences with V and J called but not all clones. Of the missing ones, under half trace to an unresolved V gene in checked studies; the others have no known cause. The V and J calls and the clone size are those of that table, but D and trimming were determined from the DNA. The sample contains about 160,000 clones, 60% to 75% of them found a single time. Approximately 15% of the sample is taken by the ten largest.

Beyond this particular receptor, the publication reports: Unlike mouse skin, where gammadelta T cells dominate, normal human skin contains resident alphabeta T cells that get sequenced too, which complicates analysis of the scalp TCR repertoire. Because the treated cohort was small and had only one nonresponder, larger studies are needed to examine links between baseline CD8+ expansion and response. Compared with mice, TCR sequences shared between patients were less clear, possibly partly because of HLA diversity across the patient population. During tofacitinib treatment, many expanded lesional clones stuck around in both scalp and blood, and this persistence may partly explain why relapse happens after treatment is stopped. Higher clonality and more expanded CD8+ clones were observed in lesional scalp than in normal scalp, particularly in alopecia totalis/universalis, a finding suggestive of antigenic drive. Tofacitinib significantly decreased scalp clonality and the number of expanded CD8+ clones among the top 100 scalp clones.

Reading from cysteine to phenylalanine, the CDR3 counts 14 amino acids. Of the read, only the CDR3 DNA is kept; its 42 bases are in frame from base 1. For CDR1 and CDR2, the germline V gene lists SGHTA and FQGTGA. V and J are trimmed by 5 bases and 4 bases, and the gene matches miss 5 bases of the junction. Details on this clone: No antigen is known for it. No base-level quality is on record; no much larger clone is a single base apart.

The time point label corresponds to: roughly 26 weeks on oral tofacitinib. The intended sense of this specimen's treatment or condition label: oral pan-JAK inhibitor, 5-10 mg twice daily. Lesional scalp punch biopsies and peripheral blood were collected from alopecia areata patients. PBMCs were isolated by density centrifugation and stained for CD3, CD4 and CD8, and CD4+ and CD8+ T cells were sorted on a FACSAria. The TCR comes from a human donor with alopecia areata. The sequence links TRBV7-3 to TRBJ2-4, and 7 bases in between align with TRBD1. This material consisted of CD4+ T cells sorted from blood, taken at week 24, from a patient treated with tofacitinib. The DNA sequence is given as TGTGCCAGCAGCCCCGGGACAGAGAAAAACATTCAGTACTTC. It is translated as CASSPGTEKNIQYF. Reference TRBV7-3 and TRBJ2-4 genes cover what lies past the CDR3, so the full variable domain is GAGVSQTPSNKVTEKGKYVELRCDPISGHTALYWYRQSLGQGPEFLIYFQGTGAADDSGLPNDRFFAVRPEGSVSTLKIQRTERGDSAVYLCASSPGTEKNIQYFGAGTRLSVL.